One sample yielded the 30 T cell receptor beta chains listed below, sequenced in a study of graft-versus-host responses after intestinal transplantation. The protocol was immunoSEQ multiplex PCR, while the TCRdb copy is restricted to in-frame clones and leaves out a portion. The sample consists of 7,600 or so clones, around four fifths of them appearing once. Processing of graft tissue released intraepithelial and lamina propria lymphocytes. Source: ileum tissue, taken approximately 120 days after transplant. Receptors originate from a human patient who received an intestinal transplant, so some T cells may come from the graft donor.

V usage is TRBV18 and J usage is TRBJ1-3; maybe TRBD1 (6 bases). CDR1 KGHSH and CDR2 LQKENI come from the germline V gene. Deletions cut 1 base from V and 2 bases from J, with 18 bases between. There are 18 residues in the CDR3. The DNA for the CDR3 is TGTGCCAGCTCACCACGGAAGGCCAGGGGCCTCGCTGGAAACACCATATATTTT. This codes for CASSPRKARGLAGNTIYF.

The chain has TRBV7-3 and TRBJ2-2, with 10 bases matching TRBD2. The junction had 2 bases not matched to a gene; V was cut back by 1 base and J by 0 bases. The CDR3 runs to 17 residues. Germline values: CDR1 SGHTA, CDR2 FQGTGA. DNA for the CDR3: TGTGCCAGCAGCTTAAAGGGGACTAGCGCGAACACCGGGGAGCTGTTTTTT. Translating gives CASSLKGTSANTGELFF.

This clone was seen only a few times. V gene TRBV7-6 combines with J gene TRBJ2-7; D may match TRBD1 or TRBD2 (6 bases each). Germline values: CDR1 SGHVS, CDR2 FNYEAQ. The CDR3 extends over 15 amino acids. Trimming left V 2 bases short and J 2 bases short, with 13 bases between. CDR3 DNA: TGTGCCAGCAGCTTATCGCTCGGGGGCGCCTACGAGCAGTACTTC. Residues: CASSLSLGGAYEQYF.

The rearrangement joins TRBV11-3 to TRBJ2-7; no firm D call. This CDR3 spans 15 amino acids. Germline loops: CDR1 SGHNT, CDR2 YENEEA. V was trimmed by 5 bases and J by 1 base, leaving 15 bases between them. The CDR3 region is CASSLTVARSYEQYF. CDR3 DNA: TGTGCCAGCAGCCTGACTGTAGCTAGGTCCTACGAGCAGTACTTC.

CDR3 loop: CASSLVSSGSRQQYF. For the CDR3, the DNA is TGTGCCAGCAGCTTGGTGTCTAGCGGGAGTCGTCAGCAGTACTTC. This chain connects TRBV5-6 to TRBJ2-5; 10 bases fit TRBD2. Germline trimming cut 0 bases from V and 11 bases from J; bases unmatched to any gene: 10. CDR1 is SGHDT and CDR2 is YYEEEE in the germline V gene. CDR3 length equals 15 residues.

V and J are TRBV11-3 and TRBJ1-4, with D perhaps TRBD1 (5 bases). The CDR3 length is 15 residues. Germline lookup yields CDR1 SGHNT and CDR2 YENEEA. V lost 1 base and J 7 bases, leaving 13 bases between the germline ends. This chain's CDR3 is CASSLGAGLGEKLFF. DNA for the CDR3: TGTGCCAGCAGCTTAGGGGCAGGGCTCGGTGAAAAACTGTTTTTT.

This sequence joins TRBV19 and TRBJ2-3, with 12 nucleotides matching TRBD2. CDR3 length: 16 amino acids. V lost 6 bases, J lost 3 bases, and 7 bases stayed unmatched. CDR1 LNHDA and CDR2 SQIVND come from the germline V gene (reference sequence). The CDR3, as DNA: TGTGCCAGTAGGCGACTAGCGGGAGATCCTACAGATACGCAGTATTTT. Protein sequence: CASRRLAGDPTDTQYF.

This clone has more than one count but fewer than ten. The chain has TRBV6-1 and TRBJ1-3; D perhaps matches TRBD1 (5 bases). V was clipped by 8 bases and J by 4 bases, with 18 bases between them. The length of the CDR3 is 15 residues. Germline V gene sequence: CDR1 MNHNS, CDR2 SASEGT. The CDR3 DNA sequence: TGTGCCAGCTCGGGACGTCCGGGCTTCGGAAACACCATATATTTT. It is translated as CASSGRPGFGNTIYF.

The gene calls are TRBV10-1 and TRBJ2-1, with TRBD2 identical over 7 bases. This CDR3 contains 14 residues. CDR1 WNHNN and CDR2 SYGVQD come from the germline V gene (reference sequence). Trimming cost V 3 bases and J 2 bases; bases outside gene matches: 1. The CDR3 DNA follows: TGCGCCAGCAGTGACGGGGGGACCTACAATGAGCAGTTCTTC. It yields the protein CASSDGGTYNEQFF.

The chain links TRBV10-1 to TRBJ2-5; TRBD1 matches 7 bases. Looked up from germline, CDR1 is WNHNN and CDR2 is SYGVQD (reference sequence). The V and J ends lost 8 bases and 7 bases, in that order; junction bases with no gene match: 7. The CDR3 length is 12 residues. The CDR3 reads CASSNRGGTQYF. CDR3 DNA sequence: TGCGCCAGCTCGAACAGGGGTGGGACCCAGTACTTC.

This clone was seen a single time. The rearrangement links TRBV6-5 to TRBJ2-5, with 13 bases matching TRBD2. Looked up from germline, CDR1 is MNHEY and CDR2 is SVGAGI. The CDR3 is 15 residues long. V shed 8 bases and J 5 bases; nucleotides not matched to a gene: 8. This CDR3 is CASCPGTSGAETQYF. CDR3 DNA sequence: TGTGCCAGCTGCCCCGGGACTAGCGGGGCGGAGACCCAGTACTTC.

The V and J genes are TRBV14 and TRBJ2-5; unclear D gene. Germline CDR1 is SGHDN and CDR2 is FVKESK. This CDR3 is 13 amino acids long. Trimming took 2 bases from V and 2 from J, leaving 6 bases between them. This CDR3 reads CASSQNLQETQYF. As DNA, the CDR3 is TGTGCCAGCAGCCAAAATCTTCAAGAGACCCAGTACTTC.

The chain links TRBV19 to TRBJ1-4, with 11 bases identical to TRBD1. Germline CDR1 reads LNHDA; CDR2 reads SQIVND (reference sequence). The CDR3 spans 15 residues. Trimming took 8 bases from V and 0 from J; bases not matched to a gene: 2. This CDR3 reads CASGGQGATNEKLFF. As DNA, the CDR3 is TGTGCCAGTGGGGGACAGGGGGCAACTAATGAAAAACTGTTTTTT.

V gene TRBV15 combines with J gene TRBJ1-5, with TRBD1 as a possible D gene (5 bases). This CDR3 comprises 16 residues. Trimming cost V 5 bases and J 6 bases, with 20 bases left between them. Germline V gives CDR1 LNHNV, CDR2 YYDKDF (reference sequence). CDR3 DNA: TGTGCCACCAGCCCCCGGGGGGAGGGACGGATTCAGCCCCAGCATTTT. Translation: CATSPRGEGRIQPQHF.

The V call is TRBV30, the J call TRBJ1-2; perhaps TRBD1 as D (6 bases). Deletions cut 2 bases from V and 7 bases from J, with 17 bases between. The CDR3 is 14 residues long. In germline, CDR1 is GTSNPN, CDR2 SVGIG (reference sequence). CDR3 region: CAWSPTGGAGGYTF. CDR3 nucleotide sequence: TGTGCCTGGAGTCCCACCGGGGGGGCTGGTGGCTACACCTTC. The complete variable domain, with remaining parts taken from reference TRBV30 and TRBJ1-2, reads SQTIHQWPATLVQPVGSPLSLECTVEGTSNPNLYWYRQAAGRGLQLLFYSVGIGQISSEVPQNLSASRPQDRQFILSSKKLLLSDSGFYLCAWSPTGGAGGYTFGSGTRLTVV.

The V and J genes are TRBV4-2 and TRBJ2-6, with a tentative D call TRBD1 (5 bases). Trimming took off 0 bases at V and 4 bases at J, with 10 bases between the two ends. CDR3 length equals 16 residues. Germline V gene lookup returns CDR1 LGHNA and CDR2 YNFKEQ. This CDR3 is CASSQDPGNGANVLTF. As DNA, the CDR3 is TGTGCCAGCAGCCAAGATCCAGGGAACGGGGCCAACGTCCTGACTTTC.

V is TRBV4-1 and J is TRBJ1-1; 8 positions agree with TRBD1. After removal of 6 bases from V and 6 bases from J, the junction contained 12 bases not matched to a gene. The CDR3 sequence is 15 residues long. The V gene's germline CDR1 is MGHRA and CDR2 YSYEKL. CDR3 coding DNA: TGCGCCAGCAGTCAACACGACAGGGGAATCTCTGAAGCTTTCTTT. Encoded protein: CASSQHDRGISEAFF.

The DNA for the CDR3 is TGTGCCAGCAGTCCACAGGGGAGGGACACTGAAGCTTTCTTT. This encodes CASSPQGRDTEAFF. The V and J genes are TRBV6-1 and TRBJ1-1; 7 bases match TRBD1. This CDR3 contains 14 residues. J lost 3 bases, V lost 5 bases, and 6 bases had no gene match. Germline V gives CDR1 MNHNS, CDR2 SASEGT.

This chain joins TRBV29-1 and TRBJ2-4; 7 nucleotides align to TRBD1. Trimming cost V 7 bases and J 0 bases; bases outside gene matches: 9. CDR3 size: 15 residues. CDR1 is SQVTM and CDR2 is ANQGSEA in the germline V gene. The chain's CDR3 is CSASGQALAKNIQYF. CDR3 in DNA: TGCAGCGCCTCCGGACAGGCGCTAGCCAAAAACATTCAGTACTTC.

V and J are TRBV7-9 and TRBJ1-1, with TRBD1 identical over 7 bases. The CDR3 length is 14 residues. Germline V gives CDR1 SEHNR, CDR2 FQNEAQ (reference sequence). Trimming cost V 6 bases and J 1 base; bases outside gene matches: 5. The CDR3 loop is CASSHDRENTEAFF. In nucleotides, the CDR3 is TGTGCCAGCAGTCACGACAGGGAGAACACTGAAGCTTTCTTT. Based on the CDR3 plus reference TRBV7-9 and TRBJ1-1, the full variable domain is DTGVSQNPRHKITKRGQNVTFRCDPISEHNRLYWYRQTLGQGPEFLTYFQNEAQLEKSRLLSDRFSAERPKGSFSTLEIQRTEQGDSAMYLCASSHDRENTEAFFGQGTRLTVV.

This clone has only a few counts. V and J are TRBV5-6 and TRBJ2-3; D might be TRBD2 (5 bases). Germline CDR1 is SGHDT and CDR2 is YYEEEE. The CDR3 runs 17 residues. Trimming shortened V by 0 bases and J by 4 bases, and 18 bases separated the two germline ends. CDR3 bases: TGTGCCAGCAGCTTGGAAGTTTTAGCGTCAGAGGCAGATACGCAGTATTTT. Translated: CASSLEVLASEADTQYF.

There are a few counts of this clone. The rearrangement uses TRBV5-1 and TRBJ1-4; a possible D gene is TRBD1 (5 bases). Germline lookup yields CDR1 SGHRS and CDR2 YFSETQ. The CDR3 has 17 residues. The germline V and J ends were trimmed by 1 base and 0 bases, with 13 bases remaining between them. CDR3 sequence: CASSLSPRGATNEKLFF. The CDR3 DNA follows: TGCGCCAGCAGCTTGAGCCCGCGGGGGGCAACTAATGAAAAACTGTTTTTT.

The chain links TRBV27 to TRBJ2-1; 7 bases agree with TRBD1. CDR3 length equals 15 residues. From germline, CDR1 is MNHEY and CDR2 SMNVEV (reference sequence). The V segment lost 7 bases and the J segment 0 bases; nucleotides outside the gene matches: 6. CDR3: CASTKQGSSYNEQFF. The CDR3 DNA reads as TGTGCCAGCACTAAACAGGGGTCCTCCTACAATGAGCAGTTCTTC.

The rearrangement joins TRBV5-1 to TRBJ2-1, with D tentatively TRBD2 (5 bases). The CDR3 totals 13 residues. The V gene's germline CDR1 is SGHRS and CDR2 YFSETQ. Trimming took off 0 bases at V and 6 bases at J, with 7 bases between the two ends. CDR3 nucleotides: TGCGCCAGCAGCTTGGGACTAACCAATGAGCAGTTCTTC. Amino acids: CASSLGLTNEQFF.

The rearrangement links TRBV18 to TRBJ1-6; D not resolved. Deletions cut 6 bases from V and 5 bases from J, with 11 bases between. The CDR3 spans 14 residues. In germline, CDR1 is KGHSH, CDR2 LQKENI. The CDR3 spells CASSRDQDNSPLHF. The CDR3, as DNA: TGTGCCAGCTCTCGGGATCAGGATAATTCACCCCTCCACTTT.

This sequence joins TRBV19 and TRBJ1-1; 8 bases fit TRBD1. The CDR3 length is 15 residues. Trimming at V came to 4 bases and at J to 6 bases, leaving 10 bases not matched to a gene. The germline V gene encodes CDR1 LNHDA and CDR2 SQIVND (reference sequence). This CDR3 reads CASSTRTGWVAEAFF. The CDR3, as DNA: TGTGCCAGTAGTACCCGGACAGGGTGGGTCGCTGAAGCTTTCTTT. The whole variable domain, filled in from reference TRBV19 and TRBJ1-1, reads DGGITQSPKYLFRKEGQNVTLSCEQNLNHDAMYWYRQDPGQGLRLIYYSQIVNDFQKGDIAEGYSVSREKKESFPLTVTSAQKNPTAFYLCASSTRTGWVAEAFFGQGTRLTVV.

The table lists this clone with a few counts. V gene TRBV14 combines with J gene TRBJ2-1; TRBD2 matches 7 bases. Trimming cost V 4 bases and J 10 bases; bases outside gene matches: 7. The germline gives CDR1 SGHDN, CDR2 FVKESK. This CDR3 has 13 residues. CDR3 amino acids: CASSPWAGDEQFF. CDR3 bases: TGTGCCAGCAGCCCCTGGGCGGGGGACGAGCAGTTCTTC. Full variable domain (rest looked up from reference TRBV14 and TRBJ2-1): EAGVTQFPSHSVIEKGQTVTLRCDPISGHDNLYWYRRVMGKEIKFLLHFVKESKQDESGMPNNRFLAERTGGTYSTLKVQPAELEDSGVYFCASSPWAGDEQFFGPGTRLTVL.

This clone has just one count. The chain couples TRBV6-5 to TRBJ2-1; D not certain. This CDR3 comprises 14 residues. Germline-derived CDR1 and CDR2 are MNHEY and SVGAGI. V lost 6 bases and J lost 2, with 11 bases in between. CDR3 region: CASRTDGPYNEQFF. The CDR3 nucleotides are TGTGCCAGCAGGACCGACGGACCCTACAATGAGCAGTTCTTC.

The genes are TRBV5-1 and TRBJ2-3; 10 bases fit TRBD2. Germline V gene data show CDR1 as SGHRS and CDR2 as YFSETQ. V lost 3 bases, J lost 2 bases, and 6 bases stayed unmatched. CDR3 size: 16 residues. This CDR3 reads CASSSRGTSATDTQYF. The CDR3 DNA sequence: TGCGCCAGCAGCTCGAGGGGGACTAGCGCCACAGATACGCAGTATTTT.

This clone was counted a few times. The V and J genes are TRBV10-3 and TRBJ1-6; 8 bases fit TRBD1. CDR3 size: 16 residues. V lost 0 bases to trimming and J lost 5 bases; unmatched junction nucleotides: 3. The germline gives CDR1 ENHRY, CDR2 SYGVKD. CDR3 DNA sequence: TGTGCCATCAGTGAGTCTCCGGACAGGGATAATTCACCCCTCCACTTT. Translating it yields CAISESPDRDNSPLHF.